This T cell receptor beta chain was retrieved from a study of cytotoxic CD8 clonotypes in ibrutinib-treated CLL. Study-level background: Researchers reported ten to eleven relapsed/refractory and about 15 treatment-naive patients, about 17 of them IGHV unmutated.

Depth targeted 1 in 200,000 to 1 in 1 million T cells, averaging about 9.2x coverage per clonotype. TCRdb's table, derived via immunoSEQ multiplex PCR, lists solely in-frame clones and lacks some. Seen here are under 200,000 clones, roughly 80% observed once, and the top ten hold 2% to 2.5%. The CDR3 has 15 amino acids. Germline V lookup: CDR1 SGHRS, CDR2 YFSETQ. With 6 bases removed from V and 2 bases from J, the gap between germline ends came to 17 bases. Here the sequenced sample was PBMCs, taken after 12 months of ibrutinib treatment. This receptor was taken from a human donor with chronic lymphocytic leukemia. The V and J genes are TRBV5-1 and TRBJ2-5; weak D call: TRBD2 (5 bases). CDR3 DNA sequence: TGCGCCAGCACCAATGGATATTCGGGGCAAGAGACCCAGTACTTC. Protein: CASTNGYSGQETQYF. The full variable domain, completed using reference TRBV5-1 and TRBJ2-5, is KAGVTQTPRYLIKTRGQQVTLSCSPISGHRSVSWYQQTPGQGLQFLFEYFSETQRNKGNFPGRFSGRQFSNSRSEMNVSTLELGDSALYLCASTNGYSGQETQYFGPGTRLLVL.